These T cell receptor beta chains were read from a single sample in a study of identical twins. TCRdb analysed the 5' RACE reads with MiXCR anew, one entry per CDR3 protein. The table has some 600,000 distinct CDR3 sequences, around 7.5% seen once; the top ten hold roughly 1.5%. This sample was also put to use in a study of yellow fever vaccine responses in identical twins.

The sample consisted of PBMCs. Every receptor here comes from a woman aged 18 to 35 in good health. The CDR3 runs from the conserved cysteine through the conserved F or W. Each record gives: clone size, D gene, V gene, J gene, CDR3 DNA, CDR3 protein. A D gene is named only where the DNA matches it firmly. Some rows mark clone size as missing; the rest say once, few, many or name a class of expanded clone.

size: few
D: -
V: TRBV11-2
J: TRBJ2-1
DNA: TGTGCCAGCAGCTTACCCTCTGCCTACTCCTACAATGAGCAGTTCTTC
CDR3: CASSLPSAYSYNEQFF

size: -
D: TRBD1
V: TRBV5-1
J: TRBJ1-3
DNA: TGCGCCAGCAGTTACAGGGGGTTAGATGGAAACACCATATATTTT
CDR3: CASSYRGLDGNTIYF

size: few
D: -
V: TRBV29-1
J: TRBJ1-2
DNA: TGCAGCGTTCTGGCAGCCTCAATTTATGGCTACACCTTC
CDR3: CSVLAASIYGYTF

size: many
D: -
V: TRBV20-1
J: TRBJ2-5
DNA: TGCAGTGCTGCCGACGACTATCTTTATCGGGAGACCCAGTACTTC
CDR3: CSAADDYLYRETQYF

size: few
D: -
V: TRBV2
J: TRBJ1-4
DNA: TGTGCCAGCAGTGAGGAAGAGGAAAAACTGTTTTTT
CDR3: CASSEEEEKLFF

size: few
D: TRBD2
V: TRBV28
J: TRBJ2-1
DNA: TGTGCCAGCAGTTTAAGCCAAGCGGGACTCAATGAGCAGTTCTTC
CDR3: CASSLSQAGLNEQFF

size: many
D: TRBD1
V: TRBV28
J: TRBJ2-1
DNA: TGTGCCAGTCTAGTCGCGACAGGGAACTACAATGAGCAGTTCTTC
CDR3: CASLVATGNYNEQFF

size: -
D: -
V: TRBV4-1
J: TRBJ2-1
DNA: TGCGCCAGCAGCCAATCCCCTAGCCCGTACAATGAGCAGTTCTTC
CDR3: CASSQSPSPYNEQFF

size: few
D: TRBD1
V: TRBV5-1
J: TRBJ1-1
DNA: TGCGCCAGCAGCTTGGGCCGAGGGCGGGACAGACCGAACACTGAAGCTTTCTTT
CDR3: CASSLGRGRDRPNTEAFF

size: many
D: -
V: TRBV12-3/TRBV12-4
J: TRBJ2-5
DNA: TGTGCCAGCAGTTCCGAAGCTAGTCAAGAGACCCAGTACTTC
CDR3: CASSSEASQETQYF

size: -
D: -
V: TRBV4-2
J: TRBJ2-3
DNA: TGTGCCAGCAGCCAAGCGGGGGTTGACAGGAATACGCAGTATTTT
CDR3: CASSQAGVDRNTQYF

size: few
D: -
V: TRBV24-1
J: TRBJ2-2
DNA: TGTGCCACCAGTGATCCGGGAGAGCGGGCCTTCACCGGGGAGCTGTTTTTT
CDR3: CATSDPGERAFTGELFF

size: -
D: -
V: TRBV21-1
J: TRBJ1-1
DNA: TGTGCCAGCAGCAAGGGATCAGGGGACAGGGACACTGAAGCTTTCTTT
CDR3: CASSKGSGDRDTEAFF

size: many
D: -
V: TRBV12-3/TRBV12-4
J: TRBJ1-1
DNA: TGTGCCAGCAGTTTATTGGATTGGAACACTGAAGCTTTCTTT
CDR3: CASSLLDWNTEAFF

size: few
D: TRBD2
V: TRBV2
J: TRBJ2-3
DNA: TGTGCCAGCAGTGAGGGACTAGCGGGGGGCAGCACAGATACGCAGTATTTT
CDR3: CASSEGLAGGSTDTQYF

size: -
D: TRBD1
V: TRBV7-9
J: TRBJ2-5
DNA: TGTGCCAGCAGACCGACAGGGGAAGAGACCCAGTACTTC
CDR3: CASRPTGEETQYF

size: many
D: TRBD2
V: TRBV10-2
J: TRBJ2-5
DNA: TGCGCCAGCAGTCAGCGGGAGTTAGGAGAGACCCAGTACTTC
CDR3: CASSQRELGETQYF

size: many
D: -
V: TRBV13
J: TRBJ2-1
DNA: TGTGCCAGCAGCTCCGCGGGGACTTTTTACAATGAGCAGTTCTTC
CDR3: CASSSAGTFYNEQFF

size: many
D: -
V: TRBV6-1
J: TRBJ2-3
DNA: TGTGCCAGCAGTCCTCGGGGCGGGAGCACAGATACGCAGTATTTT
CDR3: CASSPRGGSTDTQYF

size: -
D: TRBD1
V: TRBV6-5
J: TRBJ2-5
DNA: TGTGCCAGCAGTCACGCGACAGGGCGAGAGACCCAGTACTTC
CDR3: CASSHATGRETQYF

size: few
D: -
V: TRBV6-5
J: TRBJ1-4
DNA: TGTGCCACGAGAACGGAGGGAAAACTGTTTTTT
CDR3: CATRTEGKLFF

size: -
D: -
V: TRBV6-1
J: TRBJ2-7
DNA: TGTGCCACCCTACGGGCCTCCTACGAGCAGTACTTC
CDR3: CATLRASYEQYF

size: -
D: TRBD2
V: TRBV7-9
J: TRBJ2-1
DNA: TGTGCCAGCAGCTTATTTCCGGGACTAGCGGGGGTCAATGAGCAGTTCTTC
CDR3: CASSLFPGLAGVNEQFF

size: few
D: TRBD1
V: TRBV6-1
J: TRBJ2-2
DNA: TGTGCCAGCAGGCGGGACAGGGCTGACACCGGGGAGCTGTTTTTT
CDR3: CASRRDRADTGELFF

size: -
D: -
V: TRBV6-2/TRBV6-3
J: TRBJ1-1
DNA: TGTGCCAGCAGTTCCCCCGGGAGGGGGGACAACACTGAAGCTTTCTTT
CDR3: CASSSPGRGDNTEAFF

size: many
D: -
V: TRBV10-3
J: TRBJ2-2
DNA: TGTGCCATCAGTGACTCCGGGACTCACACCGGGGAGCTGTTTTTT
CDR3: CAISDSGTHTGELFF

size: few
D: TRBD2
V: TRBV6-1
J: TRBJ2-5
DNA: TGTGCCAGCAGTAAGTCTAGCGGGGATCAAGAGACCCAGTACTTC
CDR3: CASSKSSGDQETQYF

size: -
D: TRBD1
V: TRBV7-8
J: TRBJ1-4
DNA: TGTGCCAGCAGCCCTGGGACAGGGCGAGCTGAAAAACTGTTTTTT
CDR3: CASSPGTGRAEKLFF

size: few
D: -
V: TRBV7-9
J: TRBJ1-1
DNA: TGTGCCAGCAGCTTAGTGGACAGAAGAAACACTGAAGCTTTCTTT
CDR3: CASSLVDRRNTEAFF

size: few
D: TRBD2
V: TRBV27
J: TRBJ2-1
DNA: TGTGCCAGCCGGAGCGGGGGGGGCTACAATGAGCAGTTCTTC
CDR3: CASRSGGGYNEQFF

size: -
D: -
V: TRBV27
J: TRBJ2-1
DNA: TGTGCCAGTACCCCCGGGGTTAGGGGGTATGAGCAGTTCTTC
CDR3: CASTPGVRGYEQFF

size: many
D: -
V: TRBV12-3/TRBV12-4
J: TRBJ1-5
DNA: TGTGCCAGCAGTTTACCAGGGGCCCTCAATCAGCCCCAGCATTTT
CDR3: CASSLPGALNQPQHF

size: few
D: TRBD1
V: TRBV20-1
J: TRBJ1-1
DNA: TGCAGTGCTGGAGGACAGGCGAAATTAATGAACACTGAAGCTTTCTTT
CDR3: CSAGGQAKLMNTEAFF

size: -
D: -
V: TRBV6-5
J: TRBJ1-6
DNA: TGTGCCAGCAGTTACGTCGGGGGCCATAAGAATTCACCCCTCCACTTT
CDR3: CASSYVGGHKNSPLHF

size: -
D: TRBD2
V: TRBV12-3/TRBV12-4
J: TRBJ2-1
DNA: TGTGCCACCCAGGGACTAGCGGGAGTGGTCTACAATGAGCAGTTCTTC
CDR3: CATQGLAGVVYNEQFF

size: many
D: TRBD2
V: TRBV28
J: TRBJ2-5
DNA: TGTGCCAGCAGTTCCGGACTAGCGGGGGAAGAGACCCAGTACTTC
CDR3: CASSSGLAGEETQYF

size: many
D: -
V: TRBV6-6
J: TRBJ2-7
DNA: TGTGCCAGCAACCGCCAGGGAGACGAGCAGTACTTC
CDR3: CASNRQGDEQYF

size: -
D: -
V: TRBV7-2
J: TRBJ2-1
DNA: TGTGCCAGCAGGCTAGCGCTTGAGCAGTTCTTC
CDR3: CASRLALEQFF

size: few
D: -
V: TRBV12-3/TRBV12-4
J: TRBJ2-5
DNA: TGTGCCAGCAGTTTCGGTGGCTCCGCTCAAGAGACCCAGTACTTC
CDR3: CASSFGGSAQETQYF

size: few
D: -
V: TRBV5-1
J: TRBJ2-5
DNA: TGCGCCAGCAGCTTGGGGACTGGGGGTCCTCAGGAGACCCAGTACTTC
CDR3: CASSLGTGGPQETQYF